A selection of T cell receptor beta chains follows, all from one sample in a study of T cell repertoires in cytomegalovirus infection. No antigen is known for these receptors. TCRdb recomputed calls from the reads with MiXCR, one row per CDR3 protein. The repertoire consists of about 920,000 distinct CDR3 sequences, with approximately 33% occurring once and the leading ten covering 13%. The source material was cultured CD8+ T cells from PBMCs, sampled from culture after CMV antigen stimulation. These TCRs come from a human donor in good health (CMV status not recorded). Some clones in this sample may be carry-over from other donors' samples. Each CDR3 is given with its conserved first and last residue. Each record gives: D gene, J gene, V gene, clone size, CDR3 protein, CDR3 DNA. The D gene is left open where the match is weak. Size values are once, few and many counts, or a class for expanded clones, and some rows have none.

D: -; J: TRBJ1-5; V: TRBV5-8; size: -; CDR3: CASTGTSKGQPQHF; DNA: TGTGCCAGCACGGGCACCTCAAAAGGTCAGCCCCAGCATTTT
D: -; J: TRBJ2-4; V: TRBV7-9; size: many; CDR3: CASSGMGTKNIQYF; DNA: TGTGCCAGCAGCGGAATGGGGACCAAAAACATTCAGTACTTC
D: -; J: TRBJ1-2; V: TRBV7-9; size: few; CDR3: CASSLAKWEANYGYTF; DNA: TGTGCCAGCAGCTTAGCGAAGTGGGAAGCTAACTATGGCTACACCTTC
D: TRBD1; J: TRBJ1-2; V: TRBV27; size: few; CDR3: CASSFRGGGGYGYTF; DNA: TGTGCCAGCAGTTTCAGGGGGGGAGGAGGGTATGGCTACACCTTC
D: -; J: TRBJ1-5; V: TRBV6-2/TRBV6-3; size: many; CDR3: CASRQVWGNQPQHF; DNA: TGTGCCAGCAGACAGGTTTGGGGCAATCAGCCCCAGCATTTT
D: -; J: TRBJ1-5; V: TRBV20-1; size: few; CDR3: CSARDKSSNQPQHF; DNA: TGCAGTGCTAGGGACAAATCTAGCAATCAGCCCCAGCATTTT
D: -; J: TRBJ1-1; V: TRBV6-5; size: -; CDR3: CASSYPGSNTEAFF; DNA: TGTGCCAGCAGTTACCCAGGATCGAACACTGAAGCTTTCTTT
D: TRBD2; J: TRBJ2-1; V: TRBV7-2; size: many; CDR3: CASSFPSSGGRNEQFF; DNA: TGTGCCAGCAGCTTCCCCTCTAGCGGGGGCCGCAATGAGCAGTTCTTC
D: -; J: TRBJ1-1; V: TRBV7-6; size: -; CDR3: CASSLGAADTEAFF; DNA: TGTGCCAGCAGCTTAGGGGCCGCGGACACTGAAGCTTTCTTT
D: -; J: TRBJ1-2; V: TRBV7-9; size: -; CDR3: CASSLAERDGYTF; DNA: TGTGCCAGCAGCTTAGCAGAGCGAGATGGCTACACCTTC
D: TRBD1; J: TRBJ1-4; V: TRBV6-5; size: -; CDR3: CASSYSKQGQGNDWATNEKLFF; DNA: TGTGCCAGCAGTTACTCGAAACAAGGACAGGGGAACGATTGGGCAACTAATGAAAAACTGTTTTTT
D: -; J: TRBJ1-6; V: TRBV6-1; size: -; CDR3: CASLDRYSPLHF; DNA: TGTGCCAGCCTCGACAGGTACTCACCCCTCCACTTT
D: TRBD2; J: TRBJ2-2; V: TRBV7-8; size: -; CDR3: CASGLAGKAGELFF; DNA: TGTGCCAGCGGACTAGCGGGGAAGGCCGGGGAGCTGTTTTTT
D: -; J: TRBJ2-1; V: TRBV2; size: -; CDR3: CASSDTQPHNEQFF; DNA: TGTGCCAGCAGTGACACCCAACCCCACAATGAGCAGTTCTTC
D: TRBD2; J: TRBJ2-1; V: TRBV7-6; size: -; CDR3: CASSGSGDSYNEQFF; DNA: TGTGCCAGCAGCGGGAGCGGGGACTCCTACAATGAGCAGTTCTTC
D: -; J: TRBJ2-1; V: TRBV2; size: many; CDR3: CASRDRYNEQFF; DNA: TGTGCCAGCAGGGACAGATACAATGAGCAGTTCTTC
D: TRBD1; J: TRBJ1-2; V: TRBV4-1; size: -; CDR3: CASSQVDRGYGYTF; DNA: TGTGCCAGCAGCCAAGTGGACAGGGGGTATGGCTACACCTTC
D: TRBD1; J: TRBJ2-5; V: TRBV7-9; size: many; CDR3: CASSDRGETQYF; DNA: TGTGCCAGCAGCGACAGGGGCGAGACCCAGTACTTC
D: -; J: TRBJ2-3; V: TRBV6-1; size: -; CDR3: CASSLTAGARTDTQYF; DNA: TGTGCCAGCAGCCTGACAGCCGGGGCCCGCACAGATACGCAGTATTTT
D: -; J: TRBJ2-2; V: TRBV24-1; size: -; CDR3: CATRGKDPDTGELFF; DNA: TGTGCCACCCGTGGAAAGGACCCCGACACCGGGGAGCTGTTTTTT
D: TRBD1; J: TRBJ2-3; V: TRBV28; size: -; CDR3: CASLGTGWADTQYF; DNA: TGTGCCAGCTTAGGGACAGGGTGGGCAGATACGCAGTATTTT
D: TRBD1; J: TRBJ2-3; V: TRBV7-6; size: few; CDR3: CASSLAGTGAPDTQYF; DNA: TGTGCCAGCAGCTTAGCGGGGACAGGGGCCCCAGATACGCAGTATTTT
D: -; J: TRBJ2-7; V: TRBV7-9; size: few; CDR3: CASSLAGKGEQYF; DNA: TGTGCCAGCAGCTTAGCAGGGAAGGGCGAGCAGTACTTC
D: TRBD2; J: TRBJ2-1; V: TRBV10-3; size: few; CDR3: CAISDGGEQFF; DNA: TGTGCCATCAGTGACGGGGGGGAGCAGTTCTTC
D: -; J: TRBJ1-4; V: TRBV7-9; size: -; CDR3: CASSLALRITHEKLFF; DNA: TGTGCCAGCAGCTTAGCCCTCAGGATCACACATGAAAAACTGTTTTTT
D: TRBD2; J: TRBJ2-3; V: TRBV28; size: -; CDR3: CASSLAGDGTDTQYF; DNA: TGTGCCAGCAGTTTAGCGGGGGATGGCACAGATACGCAGTATTTT
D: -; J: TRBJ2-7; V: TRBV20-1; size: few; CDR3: CSARGRTESSYEQYF; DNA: TGCAGTGCTAGAGGGCGGACAGAGAGCTCCTACGAGCAGTACTTC
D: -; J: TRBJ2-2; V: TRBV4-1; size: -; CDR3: CASSQVQPGELFF; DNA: TGCGCCAGCAGCCAAGTACAGCCTGGGGAGCTGTTTTTT